These T cell receptor beta chains were read from a single sample in a study of T cells in Graves' hyperthyroidism and ophthalmopathy. TCRdb re-called the multiplex PCR reads with MiXCR, one entry per CDR3 protein. The table includes roughly 750,000 distinct CDR3 sequences, 16% detected once. Source material: blood. These receptors came from a man between 18 and 29 years old with Graves' hyperthyroidism. CDR3s include the opening cysteine and the closing phenylalanine or tryptophan. The D gene is left open where the match is weak. The size field is filled for only some rows; it gives once, few, many or a size class.

clone_size	v_call	j_call	d_call	cdr3_aa	cdr3_nt
.	TRBV20-1	TRBJ2-3	TRBD2	CSAPGLAGRPSTDTQYF	TGCAGTGCTCCTGGGTTAGCGGGACGGCCTAGCACAGATACGCAGTATTTT
many	TRBV30	TRBJ2-1	TRBD2	CAWSRGTTRYNEQFF	TGTGCCTGGAGCCGCGGGACTACCAGATACAATGAGCAGTTCTTC
few	TRBV9	TRBJ2-7	.	CASSVAQDSYEQYF	TGTGCCAGCAGCGTGGCACAGGACTCCTACGAGCAGTACTTC
.	TRBV14	TRBJ1-2	TRBD1	CASSQETRGNYGYTF	TGTGCCAGCAGCCAAGAGACCAGGGGGAACTATGGCTACACCTTC
many	TRBV24-1	TRBJ2-1	.	CATSDLGASSYNEQFF	TGTGCCACCAGTGATTTGGGTGCAAGCTCCTACAATGAGCAGTTCTTC
.	TRBV12-3/TRBV12-4	TRBJ2-5	TRBD2	CASSLGSGRARGETQYF	TGTGCCAGCAGTTTAGGTAGCGGGAGGGCCCGAGGAGAGACCCAGTACTTC
.	TRBV29-1	TRBJ2-7	.	CSVAEGVPYEQYF	TGCAGCGTTGCAGAGGGGGTCCCCTACGAGCAGTACTTC
.	TRBV5-5	TRBJ2-7	.	CASSLAGTQGAYEQYF	TGTGCCAGCAGCTTGGCCGGGACCCAAGGAGCCTACGAGCAGTACTTC
few	TRBV14	TRBJ1-2	TRBD1	CASSGQGSRYYGYTF	TGTGCCAGCTCGGGACAGGGGAGCAGGTACTATGGCTACACCTTC
many	TRBV12-3/TRBV12-4	TRBJ1-4	.	CASSLGETTMAYEKLFF	TGTGCCAGCAGTTTGGGGGAAACCACCATGGCCTATGAAAAACTGTTTTTT
.	TRBV7-9	TRBJ1-1	.	CASSSGTDEAFF	TGTGCCAGCAGCTCCGGGACGGACGAAGCTTTCTTT
many	TRBV30	TRBJ1-1	.	CAWGDRSTEAFF	TGTGCCTGGGGAGACAGGAGCACTGAAGCTTTCTTT
.	TRBV10-3	TRBJ1-4	.	CAISDNSNEKLFF	TGTGCCATCAGTGACAACTCAAATGAAAAACTGTTTTTT
few	TRBV14	TRBJ2-4	TRBD1	CASRRTGKNIQYF	TGTGCCAGCAGGCGGACAGGAAAAAACATTCAGTACTTC
many	TRBV28	TRBJ2-3	.	CASRPLGIRSTDTQYF	TGTGCCAGCAGACCTCTAGGAATCCGTAGCACAGATACGCAGTATTTT
.	TRBV19	TRBJ2-1	.	CASSVATLYNEQFF	TGTGCCAGTAGTGTGGCGACCCTATACAATGAGCAGTTCTTC
few	TRBV7-2	TRBJ2-7	TRBD1	CASSSDREANEQYF	TGTGCCAGCAGCTCGGACAGGGAGGCGAACGAGCAGTACTTC
many	TRBV12-3/TRBV12-4	TRBJ1-1	TRBD1	CASRSRTGSHTEAFF	TGTGCCAGCAGGAGCCGGACAGGAAGCCACACTGAAGCTTTCTTT
.	TRBV4-1	TRBJ2-1	.	CASSQEWGVGPYNEQFF	TGCGCCAGCAGCCAAGAATGGGGGGTTGGACCCTACAATGAGCAGTTCTTC
many	TRBV3-1	TRBJ2-7	.	CASSQFAGNYEQYF	TGTGCCAGCAGCCAATTTGCGGGGAACTACGAGCAGTACTTC
many	TRBV12-3/TRBV12-4	TRBJ1-1	TRBD1	CASSARQGSWNTEAFF	TGTGCCAGCAGTGCCCGACAGGGGTCCTGGAACACTGAAGCTTTCTTT
.	TRBV9	TRBJ2-2	TRBD2	CASSVRAGEGDTGELFF	TGTGCCAGCAGCGTACGAGCGGGAGAAGGGGACACCGGGGAGCTGTTTTTT
.	TRBV24-1	TRBJ2-1	TRBD2	CATSDTSGRAVEQFF	TGTGCCACCAGTGATACTAGCGGGAGGGCCGTTGAGCAGTTCTTC
many	TRBV12-3/TRBV12-4	TRBJ2-4	TRBD2	CASSSLTSGSENIQYF	TGTGCCAGCAGTTCCCTGACTAGCGGGAGCGAAAACATTCAGTACTTC
few	TRBV7-9	TRBJ2-5	TRBD2	CASSPSGSGGRETQYF	TGTGCCAGCAGCCCTAGCGGGAGCGGTGGAAGAGAGACCCAGTACTTC
.	TRBV5-1	TRBJ2-1	.	CVSSSPWGEQFF	TGCGTCAGCAGCTCCCCCTGGGGGGAGCAGTTCTTC
few	TRBV15	TRBJ1-1	.	CATSRDSIVDTEAFF	TGTGCCACCAGCAGAGACAGCATAGTAGACACTGAAGCTTTCTTT
.	TRBV28	TRBJ1-3	TRBD1	CASSSNTGASGNTIYF	TGTGCCAGCAGTTCAAATACAGGGGCCTCTGGAAACACCATATATTTT